A single T cell receptor beta chain is shown here with its context. Using immunoSEQ multiplex PCR, the repertoire was profiled, and TCRdb retains in-frame clones only, with some absent. The sample lists around 240,000 clones, approximately 82% occurring once. The data were obtained in a study of blood T cell repertoires in COVID-19. Turning to the study itself: Samples came from the United States, Italy and Spain, spanning acute and convalescent COVID-19. PBMCs, B-cell-depleted T cells, or T cells provided the cDNA or gDNA that made up the material.

The CDR3 sequence is 16 residues long. V dropped 5 bases and J dropped 4; count of bases not matched to a gene: 11. CDR1 and CDR2 from the germline V gene are SGHVS and FNYEAQ. V and J are TRBV7-6 and TRBJ2-3; 8 nucleotides match TRBD2. The sample consisted of peripheral blood. The source is a woman in her 40s who had recovered from COVID-19. CDR3 amino acids: CASSRAGGVRADTQYF. The CDR3 coding sequence is TGTGCCAGCAGCCGCGCGGGGGGAGTGAGGGCAGATACGCAGTATTTT.